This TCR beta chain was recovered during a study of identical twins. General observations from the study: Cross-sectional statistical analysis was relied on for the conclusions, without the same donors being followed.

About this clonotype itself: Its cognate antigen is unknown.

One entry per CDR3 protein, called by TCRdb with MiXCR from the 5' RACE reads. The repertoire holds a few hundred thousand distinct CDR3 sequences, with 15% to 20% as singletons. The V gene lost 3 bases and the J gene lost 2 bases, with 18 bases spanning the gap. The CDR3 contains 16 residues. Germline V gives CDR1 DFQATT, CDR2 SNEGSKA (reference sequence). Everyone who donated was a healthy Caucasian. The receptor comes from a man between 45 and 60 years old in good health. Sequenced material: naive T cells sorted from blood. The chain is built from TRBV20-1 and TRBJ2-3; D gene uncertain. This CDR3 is CSASATLGFFTDTQYF. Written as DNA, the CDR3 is TGCAGTGCTAGTGCCACCCTTGGGTTTTTCACAGATACGCAGTATTTT.